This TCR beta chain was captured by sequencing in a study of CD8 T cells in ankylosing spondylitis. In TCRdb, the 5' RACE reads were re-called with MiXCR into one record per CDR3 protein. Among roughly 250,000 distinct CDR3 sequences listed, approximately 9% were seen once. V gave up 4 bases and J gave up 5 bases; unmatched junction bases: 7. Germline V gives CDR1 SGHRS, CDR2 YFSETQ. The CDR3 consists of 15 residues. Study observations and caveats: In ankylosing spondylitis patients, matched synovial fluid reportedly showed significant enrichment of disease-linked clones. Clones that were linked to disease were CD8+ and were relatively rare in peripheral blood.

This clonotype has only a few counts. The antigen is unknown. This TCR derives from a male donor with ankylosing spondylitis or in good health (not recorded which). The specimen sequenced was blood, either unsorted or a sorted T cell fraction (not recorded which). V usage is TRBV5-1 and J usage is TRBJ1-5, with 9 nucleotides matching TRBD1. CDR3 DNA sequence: TGCGCCAGCAGCCCGGGACAGGGCCGGGATCAGCCCCAGCATTTT. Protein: CASSPGQGRDQPQHF.